A single sample gave rise to the 27 T cell receptor beta chains below, sequenced in a study of beta chain features in type 1 diabetes. Every bit of the isolated RNA underwent reverse transcription, so sequencing read expressed TCRB transcripts. The data were produced by immunoSEQ multiplex PCR, yet TCRdb's version contains in-frame clones alone and is incomplete. The sample has 130,000 or so clones; around 8.7% are singletons. Sequenced sample: central memory CD4+ T cells from blood. The receptors were gathered from a man aged 18 to 29 in good health.

V is TRBV18 and J is TRBJ1-6; 10 bases map to TRBD1. The CDR3 loop spans 17 amino acids. V shed 1 base and J 0 bases; nucleotides not matched to a gene: 0. The germline CDR1 and CDR2 sequences are KGHSH and LQKENI. CDR3 bases: TGTGCCAGCTCACCACGGGACAGGGGCTCCTATAATTCACCCCTCCACTTT. Translation gives CASSPRDRGSYNSPLHF.

This clone turned up a few times. V and J are TRBV11-2 and TRBJ2-2, with TRBD2 matching over 9 bases. CDR1 SGHAT and CDR2 FQNNGV come from the germline V gene. V was pared by 5 bases and J by 6 bases, with 4 bases of the junction left unmatched. This CDR3 comprises 14 residues. The CDR3 spells CASSTLAGSGELFF. The CDR3 nucleotides read TGTGCCAGCAGCACCCTAGCGGGGTCCGGGGAGCTGTTTTTT.

This clone was seen at least ten times. The gene calls are TRBV7-2 and TRBJ2-4; 7 nucleotides agree with TRBD1. The junction had 3 bases not matched to a gene; V was cut back by 5 bases and J by 11 bases. CDR3 length equals 11 residues. In germline, CDR1 is SGHTA, CDR2 FQGNSA. The CDR3 loop reads CASSPDRVQYF. CDR3 DNA sequence: TGTGCCAGCAGCCCCGACAGGGTTCAGTACTTC.

This clone was seen more than once but under ten times. V is TRBV6-5 and J is TRBJ1-2, with D possibly matching TRBD1 (5 bases). CDR1 is MNHEY, CDR2 SVGAGI, per germline. V was trimmed by 10 bases and J by 7 bases, leaving 13 bases between them. CDR3 length: 11 residues. CDR3 amino acids: CATQGGSGYTF. CDR3 bases: TGTGCCACCCAGGGTGGTAGTGGCTACACCTTC.

This clone was counted a few times. The V call is TRBV4-2, the J call TRBJ1-2, with 7 positions matching TRBD1. Germline V gene data show CDR1 as LGHNA and CDR2 as YNFKEQ. The CDR3 loop spans 16 amino acids. V shed 4 bases and J 5 bases; nucleotides not matched to a gene: 13. CDR3 loop: CASSPDRALRLYGYTF. As DNA, the CDR3 is TGTGCCAGCAGCCCCGACAGGGCGCTCCGCCTATATGGCTACACCTTC.

In this sample, this clone turned up a few times. This sequence joins TRBV29-1 and TRBJ2-5; 8 nucleotides match TRBD1. The CDR3 is 16 residues long. Germline trimming cut 8 bases from V and 5 bases from J; bases unmatched to any gene: 19. The germline V gene encodes CDR1 SQVTM and CDR2 ANQGSEA. This CDR3 is CSTNMQGANLGETQYF. The CDR3 nucleotides read TGCAGCACAAACATGCAGGGGGCGAACCTTGGTGAGACCCAGTACTTC.

Of note for this clone: This CDR3 is also generated by other DNA sequences in the sample. V is TRBV18 and J is TRBJ1-1; D call uncertain. Germline V gene sequence: CDR1 KGHSH, CDR2 LQKENI. The germline V and J ends were trimmed by 3 bases and 1 base, with 9 bases remaining between them. This CDR3 comprises 14 residues. The CDR3 sequence is CASSPRRENTEAFF. CDR3 bases: TGTGCCAGCTCACCCCGCCGCGAGAACACTGAAGCTTTCTTT.

The V and J genes are TRBV6-1 and TRBJ2-1, with TRBD1 matching over 8 bases. With V trimmed by 10 bases and J by 4 bases, 12 bases remained unmatched. From germline, CDR1 is MNHNS and CDR2 SASEGT. This CDR3 has 15 residues. The CDR3 DNA sequence: TGTGCCACCTTACCAGGGGGCCCTGCTTACAATGAGCAGTTCTTC. As protein: CATLPGGPAYNEQFF.

V usage is TRBV5-1 and J usage is TRBJ2-7; TRBD2 matches 7 bases. CDR1 and CDR2 from the germline V gene are SGHRS and YFSETQ. This CDR3 has 16 residues. J was trimmed by 2 bases and V by 0 bases; bases with no gene match: 8. The CDR3, as DNA: TGCGCCAGCAGCTTGGGGGCTGGACTAGGGGCCTACGAGCAGTACTTC. It specifies CASSLGAGLGAYEQYF.

This clone was counted at least ten times. The rearrangement uses TRBV5-6 and TRBJ1-4; 7 positions match TRBD1. V lost 5 bases, J lost 3 bases, and 7 bases stayed unmatched. CDR1 SGHDT and CDR2 YYEEEE come from the germline V gene. The CDR3 runs 15 residues. This chain's CDR3 is CASSYHQGANEKLFF. The DNA of the CDR3 is TGTGCCAGCAGTTACCACCAGGGGGCTAATGAAAAACTGTTTTTT.

Details on this clone: An end of the junction differs from the germline gene, which may be a read error. This sequence joins TRBV18 and TRBJ2-1, with D uncertain. In germline, CDR1 is KGHSH, CDR2 LQKENI. This CDR3 is built from 14 residues. The CDR3: CASSPTDGYNERFF. The CDR3 nucleotides are TGTGCCAGCTCACCCACCGACGGATACAATGAGCGGTTCTTC.

This sequence joins TRBV2 and TRBJ2-7, with TRBD1 identical over 9 bases. Per the germline V gene, CDR1 is SNHLY and CDR2 is FYNNEI. V shed 6 bases and J 2 bases; nucleotides not matched to a gene: 8. This CDR3 is 15 amino acids long. CDR3 sequence: CASSDTGTGTYEQYF. The CDR3 coding sequence is TGTGCCAGCAGCGACACCGGGACAGGGACCTACGAGCAGTACTTC.

J is TRBJ2-5 and V is TRBV12-5; D may be TRBD1 (6 bases). The CDR3 is 13 residues long. Trimming cost V 9 bases and J 1 base, with 12 bases left between them. Germline loops: CDR1 LGHNT, CDR2 FRNRAP. The CDR3 loop reads CASSRGTQETQYF. CDR3 DNA: TGTGCTAGCTCGAGGGGGACCCAAGAGACCCAGTACTTC.

Ten or more counts support this clone. The genes are TRBV29-1 and TRBJ2-7, with D perhaps matching TRBD1 (6 bases). V was clipped by 4 bases and J by 4 bases, with 14 bases between them. The V gene's germline CDR1 is SQVTM and CDR2 ANQGSEA. The length of the CDR3 is 13 residues. CDR3 amino acids: CSVALDRDYEQYF. The CDR3 region has the DNA TGCAGCGTTGCGTTGGACAGAGATTACGAGCAGTACTTC.

The chain combines TRBV7-2 with TRBJ1-1, with D tentatively TRBD1 (5 bases). This CDR3 region has 13 residues. Germline CDR1 and CDR2: SGHTA and FQGNSA. V lost 5 bases and J 1 base, leaving 8 bases between the germline ends. The DNA for the CDR3 is TGTGCCAGCAGCGCGGGACCGAACACTGAAGCTTTCTTT. As protein: CASSAGPNTEAFF.

This clone appeared a few times. In DNA, the CDR3 is TGTGCCAGCAGCTCCACCCCAGGGGACGGGGAGCTGTTTTTT. Translating gives CASSSTPGDGELFF. The chain joins TRBV7-8 to TRBJ2-2; D might be TRBD1 (6 bases). Trimming shortened V by 4 bases and J by 7 bases, and 13 bases separated the two germline ends. CDR3 length: 14 amino acids. Looked up from germline, CDR1 is SGHVS and CDR2 is FQNEAQ.

V and J are TRBV7-2 and TRBJ2-1; D uncertain. Germline CDR1 reads SGHTA; CDR2 reads FQGNSA. The CDR3 runs to 11 residues. Trimming took off 5 bases at V and 11 bases at J, with 10 bases between the two ends. The CDR3 sequence is CASSQTGKQFF. As DNA, the CDR3 is TGTGCCAGCAGCCAAACGGGTAAGCAGTTCTTC.

This clone was seen a few times. This chain uses TRBV4-1 with TRBJ2-1; TRBD2 matches 10 bases. After removal of 4 bases from V and 9 bases from J, the junction contained 15 bases not matched to a gene. The germline V gene encodes CDR1 MGHRA and CDR2 YSYEKL. CDR3 length: 17 amino acids. The CDR3 sequence is CASSREAERGGRREQFF. CDR3 sequence (DNA): TGCGCCAGCAGCCGAGAGGCGGAGCGGGGGGGCAGGCGTGAGCAGTTCTTC.

V is TRBV6-1 and J is TRBJ2-7, with D possibly being TRBD1 (6 bases). V was shortened by 8 bases and J by 4 bases, with 12 bases between the two germline ends. Germline loops: CDR1 MNHNS, CDR2 SASEGT. The length of the CDR3 is 12 residues. CDR3 region: CASRDTGYEQYF. In DNA form, the CDR3 reads TGTGCCAGCCGGGACACGGGGTACGAGCAGTACTTC.

The chain uses TRBV7-2 and TRBJ2-3; 7 bases align to TRBD2. Germline lookup yields CDR1 SGHTA and CDR2 FQGNSA. After removal of 1 base from V and 6 bases from J, the junction contained 13 bases not matched to a gene. This CDR3 spans 17 amino acids. The CDR3 protein is CASSLVGRTAGVDTQYF. CDR3 sequence (DNA): TGTGCCAGCAGCTTAGTAGGGCGAACCGCGGGGGTTGATACGCAGTATTTT.

V is TRBV6-5 and J is TRBJ2-5; 7 bases are a match to TRBD2. The J call could be wrong; TRBJ2-7 is a better fit for the DNA end. The germline V gene has CDR1 MNHEY and CDR2 SVGAGI. The CDR3 runs to 15 residues. CDR3 sequence reads: CASRSGGSISYEQYF. The DNA of the CDR3 is TGTGCCAGCAGGTCCGGGGGGTCGATCTCCTACGAGCAGTACTTC.

This clone was found a few times. The rearrangement uses TRBV5-4 and TRBJ1-1; 9 positions match TRBD1. After removal of 2 bases from V and 4 bases from J, the junction contained 9 bases not matched to a gene. Per germline, CDR1 SGHNT and CDR2 YYREEE (reference sequence). The CDR3 has 16 amino acids. CDR3 loop: CASSFPGQGLGTEAFF. DNA for the CDR3: TGTGCCAGCAGCTTTCCGGGACAGGGTCTTGGCACTGAAGCTTTCTTT.

The chain carries TRBV2 and TRBJ1-1; D gene unclear. The germline gives CDR1 SNHLY, CDR2 FYNNEI. The CDR3 loop spans 14 amino acids. V gave up 3 bases and J gave up 7 bases, with 15 bases separating them. CDR3 nucleotides: TGTGCCAGCAGTGACGGTGCAGGCCCATTTGAAGCTTTCTTT. As protein: CASSDGAGPFEAFF.

In its sample, this clone was seen a few times. The chain employs TRBV9 and TRBJ1-3, with no clear D. CDR1 is SGDLS and CDR2 is YYNGEE in the germline V gene. This CDR3 contains 16 residues. Trimming removed 0 bases at V and 1 base at J, with 11 bases between. CDR3 in DNA: TGTGCCAGCAGCGTAGCGCCGGGAGGGTCTGGAAACACCATATATTTT. Its translation: CASSVAPGGSGNTIYF.

The chain has TRBV6-6 and TRBJ1-6, with a tentative D call TRBD1 (5 bases). Deletions cut 2 bases from V and 7 bases from J, with 9 bases between. The CDR3 totals 14 residues. In germline, CDR1 is MNHNY, CDR2 SVGAGI (reference sequence). CDR3 amino acids: CASSYQGANSPLHF. The CDR3 coding sequence is TGTGCCAGCAGTTACCAGGGTGCGAATTCACCCCTCCACTTT.

This clone was found a few times. V usage is TRBV10-1 and J usage is TRBJ1-2; D may be TRBD1 (5 bases). Germline values: CDR1 WNHNN, CDR2 SYGVQD (reference sequence). The CDR3 consists of 13 residues. V gave up 3 bases and J gave up 1 base, with 6 bases separating them. CDR3 nucleotides: TGCGCCAGCAGTGAAGACAGTAACTATGGCTACACCTTC. Residues: CASSEDSNYGYTF.

The chain joins TRBV2 to TRBJ1-6; D gene ambiguous. With 6 bases removed from V and 1 base from J, the gap between germline ends came to 4 bases. The CDR3 runs 13 residues. CDR1 is SNHLY and CDR2 is FYNNEI in the germline V gene. CDR3: CASRRSYNSPLHF. Written as DNA, the CDR3 is TGTGCCAGCAGGAGGTCCTATAATTCACCCCTCCACTTT.